These 14 T cell receptor beta chains originate from one sample sequenced in a study of T cell responses to AZD1222 COVID-19 vaccine. The repertoire was sequenced with immunoSEQ multiplex PCR; TCRdb's copy has only in-frame clones and lacks some. Seen here are 70,000 to 85,000 clones, roughly 85% observed once, and the top ten hold about 2.4%. The starting material was peripheral blood, obtained on day 0 of AZD1222 vaccination. Source of these receptors: an adult in good health.

The chain combines TRBV7-2 with TRBJ2-7; D not certain. Germline V gene lookup returns CDR1 SGHTA and CDR2 FQGNSA. Trimming left V 0 bases short and J 4 bases short, with 7 bases between. The CDR3 has 13 amino acids. CDR3 protein: CASSLAPRYEQYF. As DNA, the CDR3 is TGTGCCAGCAGCTTAGCCCCACGGTACGAGCAGTACTTC.

This clone was detected only a few times. This chain joins TRBV28 and TRBJ1-1; TRBD1 is a possible D gene (6 bases). V lost 10 bases and J 1 base, leaving 16 bases between the germline ends. This CDR3 has 14 amino acids. The germline V gene encodes CDR1 MDHEN and CDR2 SYDVKM. This CDR3 is CATCPQGENTEAFF. CDR3 DNA sequence: TGTGCCACCTGCCCACAGGGTGAGAACACTGAAGCTTTCTTT.

This clone was seen once. The V and J genes are TRBV29-1 and TRBJ1-3, with a possible D match to TRBD1 (6 bases). Trimming took 7 bases from V and 5 from J, leaving 21 bases between them. Germline V CDR1 and CDR2: SQVTM, ANQGSEA. CDR3 length: 15 amino acids. DNA for the CDR3: TGCAGCGCAGTACCCCGGGGGGGGCTCCGAAACACCATATATTTT. Protein product: CSAVPRGGLRNTIYF.

The genes are TRBV24-1 and TRBJ2-7, with TRBD2 matching 8 bases. CDR1 and CDR2 (germline): KGHDR, SFDVKD. The CDR3 consists of 13 residues. The V gene end was trimmed by 5 bases and the J gene end by 2 bases; junction bases not matched to a gene: 1. CDR3 bases: TGTGCCACCAGTGGTAGCGGGACCTACGAGCAGTACTTC. Its protein is CATSGSGTYEQYF.

The chain employs TRBV6-4 and TRBJ1-2, with 12 bases fitting TRBD1. This CDR3 contains 17 residues. Germline assignment: CDR1 MRHNA and CDR2 SNTAGT. Losses at the gene ends were 2 bases for V and 3 bases for J; bases not matched to a gene: 7. This CDR3 is CASSDGTGGASDYGYTF. The CDR3 DNA reads TGTGCCAGCAGTGACGGGACAGGGGGCGCCTCCGACTATGGCTACACCTTC.

The chain links TRBV19 to TRBJ2-1; 11 bases line up with TRBD2. CDR3 length equals 14 residues. V lost 6 bases, J lost 9 bases, and 7 bases stayed unmatched. From germline, CDR1 is LNHDA and CDR2 SQIVND (reference sequence). CDR3 in DNA: TGTGCCAGTAGATACTCTAGCGGGGGGTCTGAGCAGTTCTTC. Translation gives CASRYSSGGSEQFF.

The chain couples TRBV5-1 to TRBJ2-7; 10 positions agree with TRBD1. CDR3 length: 13 residues. From germline, CDR1 is SGHRS and CDR2 YFSETQ. V shed 5 bases, J shed 7 bases, and the junction held 6 bases outside the gene matches. The CDR3 reads CASRTGGLAEQYF. The CDR3 bases are TGCGCCAGCAGGACAGGGGGCTTAGCAGAGCAGTACTTC.

This chain links TRBV29-1 with TRBJ1-2; D call uncertain. The length of the CDR3 is 16 residues. Trimming pared 4 bases from V and 0 bases from J, leaving 18 bases between. CDR1 and CDR2 (germline): SQVTM, ANQGSEA. The CDR3 DNA reads as TGCAGCGTTGTTCCGGATTGGCGAACTTCTAACTATGGCTACACCTTC. This translates into CSVVPDWRTSNYGYTF.

The chain carries TRBV15 and TRBJ1-5; D perhaps matches TRBD1 (5 bases). Trimming removed 4 bases at V and 7 bases at J, with 14 bases between. CDR1 is LNHNV, CDR2 YYDKDF, per germline (reference sequence). There are 14 residues in the CDR3. The CDR3 nucleotides read TGTGCCACCAGCATCATGCAGGGTAAGCAGCCCCAGCATTTT. Protein product: CATSIMQGKQPQHF.

The chain has TRBV28 and TRBJ2-3, with 9 bases identical to TRBD2. Germline V gene data show CDR1 as MDHEN and CDR2 as SYDVKM. V gave up 5 bases and J gave up 1 base; unmatched junction bases: 4. The CDR3 is 15 residues long. CDR3 region: CASSTGGGGTDTQYF. The CDR3 region has the DNA TGTGCCAGCAGTACGGGCGGGGGGGGCACAGATACGCAGTATTTT.

V gene TRBV29-1 combines with J gene TRBJ2-2; tentative D call: TRBD2 (5 bases). The CDR3 consists of 15 residues. V lost 4 bases, J lost 4 bases, and 16 bases lay in between. CDR1 SQVTM and CDR2 ANQGSEA come from the germline V gene. CDR3 nucleotide sequence: TGCAGCGTTGGGGGAGTCTACGCCCCCACCGGGGAGCTGTTTTTT. Amino acids: CSVGGVYAPTGELFF.

V and J are TRBV7-2 and TRBJ1-2, with a possible D match to TRBD1 (5 bases). Deletions cut 1 base from V and 7 bases from J, with 13 bases between. The CDR3 runs 14 residues. The germline V gene encodes CDR1 SGHTA and CDR2 FQGNSA. The CDR3 bases are TGTGCCAGCAGCTTAGGACAGCTCATCAGTGGCTACACCTTC. It codes for CASSLGQLISGYTF.

The V gene is TRBV6-1, the J gene TRBJ2-2; D remains unclear. V lost 2 bases, J lost 0 bases, and 7 bases lay in between. The CDR3 contains 15 residues. Germline V gene lookup returns CDR1 MNHNS and CDR2 SASEGT. The CDR3 sequence is CASSEFRSNTGELFF. The CDR3 bases are TGTGCCAGCAGTGAATTCAGATCGAACACCGGGGAGCTGTTTTTT.

This clone turned up a few times. V is TRBV3-1 (or the pseudogene TRBV3-2) and J is TRBJ2-2, with D possibly being TRBD2 (6 bases). V was trimmed by 1 base and J by 5 bases, leaving 20 bases between them. There are 18 residues in the CDR3. Per germline, CDR1 LGHDT and CDR2 YNNKEL (reference sequence). This CDR3 is CASSQAVKYGGGTGELFF. The CDR3 DNA reads TGTGCCAGCAGCCAAGCCGTAAAGTACGGGGGAGGTACCGGGGAGCTGTTTTTT.